Listed below are T cell receptor beta chains from one sample, sequenced in a study of cytomegalovirus exposure and HLA in healthy donors. Profiling relied on immunoSEQ multiplex PCR, and the TCRdb table lists in-frame clones only, not all of them. The sample contains under 150,000 clones, roughly 9% of which appear only once. The sequencing sample was made of PBMCs. These receptors were taken from a man in his thirties or forties in good health and CMV-seronegative. The CDR3 runs from the conserved cysteine through the conserved F or W. The order of the fields is clone size, D gene, V gene, J gene, CDR3 protein, CDR3 DNA. A D gene is named only where the DNA matches it firmly. Size tells how often a clone was seen (once, few, many) or the class of an expanded clone, and some rows leave it out.

size: -; D: TRBD2; V: TRBV27; J: TRBJ2-5; CDR3: CASSFAGGETQYF; DNA: TGTGCCAGCAGTTTTGCGGGGGGAGAGACCCAGTACTTC
size: -; D: TRBD1; V: TRBV19; J: TRBJ1-5; CDR3: CASSIGDRLHSNQPQHF; DNA: TGTGCCAGTAGTATAGGGGACAGACTACATAGCAATCAGCCCCAGCATTTT
size: -; D: TRBD1; V: TRBV7-2; J: TRBJ1-4; CDR3: CASSFGTGVEKLFF; DNA: TGTGCCAGCAGCTTCGGGACAGGGGTCGAAAAACTGTTTTTT
size: few; D: TRBD2; V: TRBV27; J: TRBJ2-5; CDR3: CASSAGGYETQYF; DNA: TGTGCCAGCAGTGCGGGGGGCTATGAGACCCAGTACTTC
size: -; D: -; V: TRBV9; J: TRBJ1-5; CDR3: CASGGGFGNQPQHF; DNA: TGTGCCTCTGGGGGGGGGTTCGGCAATCAGCCCCAGCATTTT
size: few; D: TRBD1; V: TRBV18; J: TRBJ1-2; CDR3: CASSQLGGQGNYGYTF; DNA: TGTGCCAGCTCACAACTTGGGGGACAGGGGAACTATGGCTACACCTTC
size: -; D: -; V: TRBV30; J: TRBJ1-6; CDR3: CAWSEAGPHSPLHF; DNA: TGTGCCTGGAGTGAGGCAGGTCCGCATTCACCCCTCCACTTT
size: -; D: -; V: TRBV12-5; J: TRBJ2-5; CDR3: CASGLPPGTQYF; DNA: TGTGCTAGTGGGCTTCCTCCAGGGACCCAGTACTTC
size: -; D: TRBD1; V: TRBV28; J: TRBJ2-6; CDR3: CASSLYMSRQGAPGANVLTF; DNA: TGTGCCAGCAGTTTATATATGTCGAGACAGGGGGCGCCCGGGGCCAACGTCCTGACTTTC
size: -; D: -; V: TRBV30; J: TRBJ2-2; CDR3: CAWTQGNGGELFF; DNA: TGTGCCTGGACACAGGGTAACGGCGGGGAGCTGTTTTTT
size: few; D: TRBD2; V: TRBV6-5; J: TRBJ2-1; CDR3: CASSYMTSGRDEQFF; DNA: TGTGCCAGCAGTTACATGACTAGCGGGAGGGATGAGCAGTTCTTC
size: few; D: TRBD1; V: TRBV9; J: TRBJ2-7; CDR3: CASSETGATYEQYF; DNA: TGTGCCAGCAGCGAAACAGGGGCCACCTACGAGCAGTACTTC
size: -; D: -; V: TRBV29-1; J: TRBJ1-1; CDR3: CSVMTGTSNTEAFF; DNA: TGCAGCGTCATGACAGGAACATCGAACACTGAAGCTTTCTTT
size: few; D: TRBD2; V: TRBV9; J: TRBJ2-3; CDR3: CASSVRGVAGHTDTQYF; DNA: TGTGCCAGCAGCGTCCGAGGGGTAGCGGGTCACACAGATACGCAGTATTTT
size: -; D: -; V: TRBV14; J: TRBJ1-2; CDR3: CASSQGLGYTF; DNA: TGTGCCAGCAGCCAAGGGCTTGGCTACACCTTC
size: -; D: -; V: TRBV10-3; J: TRBJ1-4; CDR3: CAISAENEKLFF; DNA: TGTGCCATCAGTGCAGAAAATGAAAAACTGTTTTTT
size: -; D: -; V: TRBV19; J: TRBJ1-4; CDR3: CASSPTEGSEKLFF; DNA: TGTGCCAGTAGTCCCACAGAGGGAAGTGAAAAACTGTTTTTT
size: -; D: TRBD2; V: TRBV6-5; J: TRBJ2-7; CDR3: CASSYSTSGGYEQYF; DNA: TGTGCCAGCAGTTACTCGACTAGCGGGGGCTACGAGCAGTACTTC
size: -; D: -; V: TRBV7-9; J: TRBJ2-1; CDR3: CASIPLGPNNEQFF; DNA: TGTGCCAGCATCCCTTTGGGGCCCAACAATGAGCAGTTCTTC
size: -; D: -; V: TRBV27; J: TRBJ2-5; CDR3: CASTGSGETQYF; DNA: TGTGCCAGCACCGGGTCTGGAGAGACCCAGTACTTC
size: few; D: -; V: TRBV2; J: TRBJ1-2; CDR3: CASSVQGYYGYTF; DNA: TGTGCCAGCAGTGTTCAGGGGTACTATGGCTACACCTTC
size: few; D: -; V: TRBV2; J: TRBJ2-3; CDR3: CASTPEAGTDTQYF; DNA: TGTGCCAGCACCCCTGAAGCTGGCACAGATACGCAGTATTTT
size: few; D: -; V: TRBV7-2; J: TRBJ2-1; CDR3: CASSFGGGYNEQFF; DNA: TGTGCCAGCAGCTTCGGGGGAGGCTACAATGAGCAGTTCTTC
size: few; D: -; V: TRBV4-1; J: TRBJ1-2; CDR3: CASSHQRQVLNYGYTF; DNA: TGCGCCAGCAGCCACCAACGACAGGTTCTTAACTATGGCTACACCTTC